This TCR beta chain stems from a study of sequential checkpoint blockade in melanoma. Study as a whole: Arm A got nivolumab then ipilimumab; arm B the reverse, 1:1. Each arm's sequence ended with maintenance nivolumab.

The repertoire was sequenced with immunoSEQ multiplex PCR; TCRdb's copy has only in-frame clones and lacks some. The table records under 20,000 clones, 80% to 90% of them present only once. This CDR3 spans 15 amino acids. J was trimmed by 2 bases and V by 4 bases; bases with no gene match: 5. From germline, CDR1 is MNHNS and CDR2 SASEGT. Treatment described: randomized to nivolumab then ipilimumab (arm A) or the reverse (arm B). Patients had received no earlier DNA-damaging chemotherapy. Sorted cells were live CD3+CD8+, lacking CD19 and CD56, from PBMCs. The sample consisted of CD8+ T cells sorted from blood (inferred from file names), taken from a patient given nivolumab and ipilimumab in sequence. The TCR comes from a human donor with melanoma. The rearrangement joins TRBV6-1 to TRBJ1-2; TRBD1 agrees at 9 bases. The CDR3 nucleotides read TGTGCCAGCAGTGTCGGACAGGGGAACAACTATGGCTACACCTTC. Residues: CASSVGQGNNYGYTF.